The rows below give T cell receptor beta chains drawn from one sample of a study of cytomegalovirus exposure and HLA in healthy donors. This table comes from immunoSEQ multiplex PCR, and its TCRdb copy is limited to in-frame clones, with some not included. The data show some 260,000 clones, roughly 90% seen once. Source material: PBMCs. The receptors here all came from a man aged 18 to 35 in good health and CMV-seropositive. Each CDR3 is given with its conserved first and last residue. Each record gives: clone size, J gene, V gene, D gene, CDR3 DNA, CDR3 protein. D genes are given only for firm matches. Only some rows state a clone size, as once, few, many or a class for expanded clones.

. TRBJ2-7 TRBV10-3 TRBD1 TGTGCCATCAGGGACAGGGGAAGGGGTGACGAGCAGTACTTC CAIRDRGRGDEQYF
. TRBJ2-5 TRBV27 TRBD2 TGTGCCAGCAGTTCCCCTAGCGGGGGTGCAGAGACCCAGTACTTC CASSSPSGGAETQYF
few TRBJ1-5 TRBV28 TRBD1 TGTGCCAGCAGTTTGGGACAGGGAGGTCAGCCCCAGCATTTT CASSLGQGGQPQHF
once TRBJ2-7 TRBV5-1 . TGCGCCAGCAGCGCCCGCGGTACAGGCCAGAACTCCTACGAGCAGTACTTC CASSARGTGQNSYEQYF
. TRBJ2-7 TRBV4-2 . TGTGCCAGCAGCCAATTCCGCGGTAGCTCCTACGAGCAGTACTTC CASSQFRGSSYEQYF
. TRBJ1-1 TRBV5-1 . TGCGCCAGCAGCTTGGACGTAGGGGGGACTGAAGCTTTCTTT CASSLDVGGTEAFF
. TRBJ2-1 TRBV2 TRBD2 TGTGCCAGCAGTGAAGCAGGTGCGGGAGAGGTGTTCTTC CASSEAGAGEVFF
. TRBJ2-1 TRBV6-5 TRBD2 TGTGCCAGCAGAAACCAAGCGTCGGGGAGCGGGATGCAGTTCTTC CASRNQASGSGMQFF
. TRBJ1-1 TRBV29-1 . TGCAGCGTATCGATAGACCGGGAGACTGAAGCTTTCTTT CSVSIDRETEAFF
. TRBJ2-3 TRBV10-3 . TGTGCCATCAGTGGACAGCGAGATACGCAGTATTTT CAISGQRDTQYF
. TRBJ1-5 TRBV28 . TGTGCCAGCAGTTTAGGTCTTTACCCCCCCAACAATCAGCCCCAGCATTTT CASSLGLYPPNNQPQHF
. TRBJ2-7 TRBV29-1 TRBD2 TGCAGCGTTGCCCATGTGCTAGCGGGAGTGGGCGAGCAGTACTTC CSVAHVLAGVGEQYF
few TRBJ2-7 TRBV7-9 . TGTGCCAGCAGCTTAGAAAGGGACGAGCAGTACTTC CASSLERDEQYF
. TRBJ2-7 TRBV5-4 TRBD2 TGTGCCAGCAGCCGGATAGCGGGAGGACTTTCCTACGAGCAGTACTTC CASSRIAGGLSYEQYF
. TRBJ2-3 TRBV5-1 TRBD2 TGCGCCAGCAGCACCGGGACTAGCGGGGGAATCACAGATACGCAGTATTTT CASSTGTSGGITDTQYF
. TRBJ2-7 TRBV15 . TGTGCCACCAGCAGAGATGTACAGCCTTCCTACGAGCAGTACTTC CATSRDVQPSYEQYF
. TRBJ2-7 TRBV6-6 TRBD2 TGTGCCAGCAGCCCACCCGGGCGGGGGAACTACGAGCAGTACTTC CASSPPGRGNYEQYF
. TRBJ1-2 TRBV5-6 . TGTGCCAGCAGCCCCACCGGACAGCTTTTGACTGGGGGCTACACCTTC CASSPTGQLLTGGYTF
. TRBJ1-5 TRBV6-6 . TGTGCCAGCAGTTACTCGATAGCGGGTAATCAGCCCCAGCATTTT CASSYSIAGNQPQHF
once TRBJ2-1 TRBV6-5 TRBD2 TGTGCCAGCAGGGCACTAGCGGGAGCCTACAATGAGCAGTTCTTC CASRALAGAYNEQFF
. TRBJ1-2 TRBV7-9 . TGTGCCAGCAGCCTCTATGGCTACACCTTC CASSLYGYTF
. TRBJ1-1 TRBV25-1 . TGTGCCAGCAGTGAATTTTCGGGCACTGAAGCTTTCTTT CASSEFSGTEAFF
. TRBJ1-5 TRBV2 . TGTGCCAGCAGCTTGGAACTTCGAGTGAATCCCCAGCATTTT CASSLELRVNPQHF
. TRBJ1-4 TRBV5-6 . TGTGCCAGCAAACTTACAAGCGGGGGCGCTGGGATCGATGAAAAACTGTTTTTT CASKLTSGGAGIDEKLFF
. TRBJ2-1 TRBV19 . TGTGCCAGTAGCGACCCCCCAAGCCGCTCCTACAATGAGCAGTTCTTC CASSDPPSRSYNEQFF
. TRBJ1-1 TRBV21-1 . TGTGCCAGGGGGCGGCTAAACACTGAAGCTTTCTTT CARGRLNTEAFF
once TRBJ1-1 TRBV5-1 . TGCGCCAGCAGCTTCGGAGGGGAAGGCACTGAAGCTTTCTTT CASSFGGEGTEAFF
. TRBJ2-4 TRBV2 TRBD2 TGTGCCAGCAGCACCCCACTAGCGGGAAAAGAGAAAAACATTCAGTACTTC CASSTPLAGKEKNIQYF
once TRBJ2-7 TRBV5-1 . TGCGCCAGCAGCTTGGGTGGGGTTTCCTACGAGCAGTACTTC CASSLGGVSYEQYF
. TRBJ1-2 TRBV7-9 TRBD1 TGTGCCAGCAGCCCAACGGGGACAGAGAGTCGCTATGGCTACACCTTC CASSPTGTESRYGYTF
. TRBJ2-7 TRBV7-4 TRBD2 TGTGCCAGCAGCCCAAGACTAGCGGGAGGGCTGTACGAGCAGTACTTC CASSPRLAGGLYEQYF
. TRBJ1-2 TRBV9 . TGTGCCAGCAGCGCTTACTATGGCTACACCTTC CASSAYYGYTF
. TRBJ2-6 TRBV6-1 . TGTGCCACCGACCAAGCCTCTGGGGCCAACGTCCTGACTTTC CATDQASGANVLTF
. TRBJ2-7 TRBV5-1 . TGCGCCAGCAGCTGGGACACCTCCTACGAGCAGTACTTC CASSWDTSYEQYF
few TRBJ2-1 TRBV4-2 . TGTGCCAGCAGCCAGGCACAGGATACGGGAGAGCAGTTCTTC CASSQAQDTGEQFF
. TRBJ2-5 TRBV30 . TGTGCCTGGAGTTCCCCGGGCCGGGGAGAGACCCAGTACTTC CAWSSPGRGETQYF
. TRBJ2-5 TRBV5-1 . TGCGCCAGCAGCCCTATAGGGGGGAGCACAAAGCGGGAGACCCAGTACTTC CASSPIGGSTKRETQYF
. TRBJ1-2 TRBV7-6 . TGTGCCAGCAGCCTAAAGGCCGGGCAGGGCGCGGGTGGCTACACCTTC CASSLKAGQGAGGYTF
. TRBJ2-7 TRBV5-8 . TGTGCCAGCAGTCTTACAGGGGAGGGACTCCCCTACGAGCAGTACTTC CASSLTGEGLPYEQYF
. TRBJ1-5 TRBV20-1 . TGCAGTGCCTTCGGGGGCGACCCCCAGCATTTT CSAFGGDPQHF
. TRBJ2-2 TRBV15 . TGTGCCACCAGCAGAGAAGCGACGAACACCGGGGAGCTGTTTTTT CATSREATNTGELFF
. TRBJ2-3 TRBV10-3 TRBD2 TGTGCCATCAGTCTAGCGGGAGTATCAAACACAGATACGCAGTATTTT CAISLAGVSNTDTQYF
. TRBJ2-1 TRBV5-1 TRBD2 TGCGCCAGCAGCCTTATTCCGGGAGGGTCCTACAATGAGCAGTTCTTC CASSLIPGGSYNEQFF
. TRBJ2-7 TRBV5-1 TRBD1 TGCGCCAGCAGGCCACGACAGGGTTCCTACGAGCAGTACTTC CASRPRQGSYEQYF
. TRBJ1-5 TRBV7-2 . TGTGCCAGCAGCCTACAGAGGGACCCTAATCAGCCCCAGCATTTT CASSLQRDPNQPQHF
. TRBJ1-2 TRBV5-6 TRBD1 TGTGCCAGCAGCTTGGCACAGGGGGATGGCTACACCTTC CASSLAQGDGYTF
. TRBJ2-7 TRBV6-5 . TGTGCCAGCAGTTCGCATGGCTACGAGCAGTACTTC CASSSHGYEQYF
. TRBJ2-5 TRBV10-3 . TGTGCCATCAGTGACGCGGGTAGCGAGACCCAGTACTTC CAISDAGSETQYF